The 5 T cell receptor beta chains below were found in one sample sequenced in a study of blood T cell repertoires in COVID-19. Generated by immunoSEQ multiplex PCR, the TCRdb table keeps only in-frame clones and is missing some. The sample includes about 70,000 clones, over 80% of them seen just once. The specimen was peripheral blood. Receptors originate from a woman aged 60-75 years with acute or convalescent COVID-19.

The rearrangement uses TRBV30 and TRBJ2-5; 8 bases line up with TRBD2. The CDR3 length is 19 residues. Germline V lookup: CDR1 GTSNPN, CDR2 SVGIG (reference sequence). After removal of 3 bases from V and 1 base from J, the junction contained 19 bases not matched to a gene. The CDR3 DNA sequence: TGTGCCTGGAGAGGGGGGCTGAGGGAACTAGCGGCTCTCCAAGAGACCCAGTACTTC. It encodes CAWRGGLRELAALQETQYF.

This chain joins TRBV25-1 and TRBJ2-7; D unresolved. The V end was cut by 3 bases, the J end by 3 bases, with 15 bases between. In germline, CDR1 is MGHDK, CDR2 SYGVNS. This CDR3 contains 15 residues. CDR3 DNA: TGTGCCAGCAGTGATACCGGAGATCTCGGCTACGAGCAGTACTTC. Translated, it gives CASSDTGDLGYEQYF.

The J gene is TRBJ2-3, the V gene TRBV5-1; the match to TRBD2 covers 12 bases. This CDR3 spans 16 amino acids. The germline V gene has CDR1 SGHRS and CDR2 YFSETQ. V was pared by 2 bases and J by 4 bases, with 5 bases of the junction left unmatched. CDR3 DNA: TGCGCCAGCAGCTTTGGACTAGCGGGGACGGCAGATACGCAGTATTTT. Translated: CASSFGLAGTADTQYF.

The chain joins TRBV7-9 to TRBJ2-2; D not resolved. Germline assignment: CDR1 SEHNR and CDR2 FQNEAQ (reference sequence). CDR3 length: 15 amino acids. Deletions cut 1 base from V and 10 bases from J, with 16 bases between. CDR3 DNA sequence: TGTGCCAGCAGCTTAGGCGGCGCCCAACGTTTGGAGCTGTTTTTT. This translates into CASSLGGAQRLELFF.

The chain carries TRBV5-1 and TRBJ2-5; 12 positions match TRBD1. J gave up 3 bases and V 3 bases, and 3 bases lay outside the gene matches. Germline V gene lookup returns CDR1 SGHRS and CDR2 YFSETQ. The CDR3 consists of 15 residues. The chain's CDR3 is CASSSGTGGEETQYF. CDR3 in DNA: TGCGCCAGCAGCTCCGGGACAGGGGGCGAAGAGACCCAGTACTTC.